This is a list of T cell receptor beta chains from one sample in a study of graft-versus-host responses after intestinal transplantation. Their recognized antigens are unknown. TCRdb's table, derived via immunoSEQ multiplex PCR, lists solely in-frame clones and lacks some. The sample includes 23,000 or so clones, almost 85% seen only once; the top ten take more than 0.8%. The sequencing here drew on unstimulated CD8+ T cells sorted from spleen or lymph node cells, taken before transplant. These receptors were collected from a human donor who was the organ donor for an intestinal transplant. Both conserved end residues are part of each CDR3. The D gene is left open where the match is weak. Size is stated for part of the rows, as once, few or many counts, or as a class when the clone is expanded.

>TRBJ2-2|NA|NA|TRBV10-3
CAISESMAGPNTGELFF
TGTGCCATCAGTGAGTCGATGGCAGGGCCGAACACCGGGGAGCTGTTTTTT
>TRBJ1-3|NA|few|TRBV6-6
CASSRYRVNSGNTIYF
TGTGCCAGCAGCCGTTACAGGGTGAACTCTGGAAACACCATATATTTT
>TRBJ1-5|TRBD1|NA|TRBV27
CASSETVGGQQPQHF
TGTGCCAGCTCAGAAACGGTAGGGGGCCAACAGCCCCAGCATTTT
>TRBJ2-7|TRBD2|NA|TRBV14
CASSPRLATYEQYF
TGTGCCAGCAGCCCGCGACTAGCTACCTACGAGCAGTACTTC
>TRBJ1-1|NA|NA|TRBV19
CASSIGLWETTEAFF
TGTGCCAGTAGTATAGGTCTTTGGGAAACCACTGAAGCTTTCTTT
>TRBJ2-5|TRBD1|NA|TRBV6-6
CASSTRTGRRQETQYF
TGTGCCAGCAGTACCCGGACAGGGCGAAGGCAAGAGACCCAGTACTTC
>TRBJ1-2|TRBD1|NA|TRBV6-5
CASSPTGADGYTF
TGTGCCAGCAGTCCTACAGGGGCGGATGGCTACACCTTC
>TRBJ2-3|NA|NA|TRBV5-1
CASSLGERSSTDTQYF
TGCGCCAGCAGCTTGGGAGAACGGAGTAGCACAGATACGCAGTATTTT
>TRBJ2-1|NA|NA|TRBV7-7
CASSSGRMDEQFF
TGTGCCAGCAGCTCTGGGAGAATGGATGAGCAGTTCTTC
>TRBJ2-7|TRBD2|NA|TRBV29-1
CSVGLNSGGGYEQYF
TGCAGCGTTGGACTGAATAGCGGGGGTGGCTACGAGCAGTACTTC
>TRBJ2-2|NA|NA|TRBV18
CASSPGALNLPNTGELFF
TGTGCCAGCTCACCAGGGGCACTTAACCTCCCGAACACCGGGGAGCTGTTTTTT
>TRBJ2-3|TRBD1|NA|TRBV5-4
CASSSGQGGDTQYF
TGTGCCAGCAGCTCAGGACAGGGGGGGGATACGCAGTATTTT
>TRBJ1-1|NA|NA|TRBV10-3
CAISESGEAFTEAFF
TGTGCCATCAGTGAGTCTGGGGAGGCGTTCACTGAAGCTTTCTTT
>TRBJ2-5|TRBD2|few|TRBV5-1
CASSLVPSGGFQETQYF
TGCGCCAGCAGCTTGGTCCCCAGCGGGGGGTTCCAAGAGACCCAGTACTTC
>TRBJ2-6|TRBD1|NA|TRBV27
CASSSLPGTGSSGANVLTF
TGTGCCAGCAGTTCGTTGCCCGGGACAGGGTCCTCTGGGGCCAACGTCCTGACTTTC
>TRBJ1-1|NA|NA|TRBV10-3
CAIGEGGREAFF
TGTGCCATTGGGGAGGGGGGACGCGAGGCTTTCTTT
>TRBJ2-2|NA|few|TRBV6-1
CASSGGAGRRTGELFF
TGTGCCAGCAGTGGGGGGGCTGGTAGAAGAACCGGGGAGCTGTTTTTT
>TRBJ2-5|TRBD1|NA|TRBV9
CASSVGTGTGETQYF
TGTGCCAGCAGCGTAGGGACAGGGACGGGAGAGACCCAGTACTTC
>TRBJ2-1|TRBD1|once|TRBV4-3
CASSQIQGAGNEQFF
TGCGCCAGCAGCCAAATCCAGGGGGCTGGAAATGAGCAGTTCTTC
>TRBJ1-1|TRBD1|once|TRBV4-1
CASSQSGQANTEAFF
TGCGCCAGCAGCCAATCAGGACAGGCGAACACTGAAGCTTTCTTT
>TRBJ2-7|NA|few|TRBV27
CASSLSRGGYEQYF
TGTGCCAGCAGTTTATCGAGGGGGGGATACGAGCAGTACTTC
>TRBJ2-7|TRBD2|NA|TRBV5-5
CASSLVAGVNEQYF
TGTGCCAGCAGCTTGGTGGCGGGGGTGAATGAGCAGTACTTC
>TRBJ2-5|TRBD2|NA|TRBV11-2
CASSLEGLAGGRFLPTQYF
TGTGCCAGCAGCTTAGAGGGACTAGCGGGGGGGCGTTTTCTACCGACCCAGTACTTC
>TRBJ1-2|NA|NA|TRBV14
CASSQGLNYGYTF
TGTGCCAGCAGCCAGGGTCTGAACTATGGCTACACCTTC
>TRBJ2-1|TRBD2|NA|TRBV4-1
CASSQDRTGLAGNEQFF
TGCGCCAGCAGCCAAGATAGGACGGGACTAGCGGGGAATGAGCAGTTCTTC
>TRBJ2-1|NA|few|TRBV27
CASSSGDGSYNEQFF
TGTGCCAGCAGTTCAGGAGACGGCTCCTACAATGAGCAGTTCTTC
>TRBJ2-2|TRBD1|NA|TRBV5-5
CASSLLEQGLTGELFF
TGTGCCAGCAGCTTATTGGAACAGGGGCTGACCGGGGAGCTGTTTTTT
>TRBJ2-5|TRBD2|NA|TRBV12-5
CASGLGPGGVETQYF
TGTGCTAGTGGTTTGGGGCCGGGGGGAGTGGAGACCCAGTACTTC
>TRBJ1-4|NA|NA|TRBV4-1
CASSRRWPTNEKLFF
TGCGCCAGCAGCCGCCGATGGCCAACTAATGAAAAACTGTTTTTT